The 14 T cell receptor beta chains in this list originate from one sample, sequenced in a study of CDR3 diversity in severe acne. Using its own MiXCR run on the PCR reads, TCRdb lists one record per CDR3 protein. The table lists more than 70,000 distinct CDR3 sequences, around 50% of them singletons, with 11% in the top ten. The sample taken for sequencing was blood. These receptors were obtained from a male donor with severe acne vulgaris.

CDR3 amino acids: CSAGTGGIFGYTF. The CDR3 nucleotides are TGCAGTGCCGGGACAGGGGGAATATTTGGCTACACCTTC. The chain has TRBV20-1 and TRBJ1-2; TRBD1 matches at 11 bases. Germline loops: CDR1 DFQATT, CDR2 SNEGSKA (reference sequence). The CDR3 is 13 amino acids. V lost 6 bases to trimming and J lost 7 bases; unmatched junction nucleotides: 7.

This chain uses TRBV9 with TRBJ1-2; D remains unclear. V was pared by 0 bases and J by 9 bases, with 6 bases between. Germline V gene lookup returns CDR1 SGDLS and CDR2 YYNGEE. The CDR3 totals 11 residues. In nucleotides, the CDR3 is TGTGCCAGCAGCGTAGACGGCCGCTACACCTTC. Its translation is CASSVDGRYTF.

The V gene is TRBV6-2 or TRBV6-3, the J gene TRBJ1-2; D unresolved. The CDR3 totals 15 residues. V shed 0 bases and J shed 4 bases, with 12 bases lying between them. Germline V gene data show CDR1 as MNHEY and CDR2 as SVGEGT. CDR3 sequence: CASSYSNAIFYGYTF. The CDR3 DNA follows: TGTGCCAGCAGTTACTCGAATGCTATATTCTATGGCTACACCTTC.

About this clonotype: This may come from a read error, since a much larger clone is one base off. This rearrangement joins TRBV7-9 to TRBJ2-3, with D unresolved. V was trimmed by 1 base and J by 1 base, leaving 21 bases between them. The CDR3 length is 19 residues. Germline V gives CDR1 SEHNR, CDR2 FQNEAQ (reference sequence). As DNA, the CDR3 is TGTGCCAGCAGCTTAGATTTTCGTCGGCTGGATATGCGCACAGATACGCAGTATTTT. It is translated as CASSLDFRRLDMRTDTQYF.

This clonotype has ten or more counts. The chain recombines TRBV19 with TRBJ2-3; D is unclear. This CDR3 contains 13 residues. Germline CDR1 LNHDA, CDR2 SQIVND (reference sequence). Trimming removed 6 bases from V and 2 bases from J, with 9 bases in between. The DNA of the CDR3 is TGTGCCAGTAGCGAAAGGGACACAGATACGCAGTATTTT. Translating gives CASSERDTDTQYF.

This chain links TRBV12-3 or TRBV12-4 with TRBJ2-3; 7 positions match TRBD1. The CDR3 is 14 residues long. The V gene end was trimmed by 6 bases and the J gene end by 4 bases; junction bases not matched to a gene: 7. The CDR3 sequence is CASRRTGLADTQYF. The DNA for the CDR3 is TGTGCCAGCAGGCGGACAGGCCTTGCAGATACGCAGTATTTT.

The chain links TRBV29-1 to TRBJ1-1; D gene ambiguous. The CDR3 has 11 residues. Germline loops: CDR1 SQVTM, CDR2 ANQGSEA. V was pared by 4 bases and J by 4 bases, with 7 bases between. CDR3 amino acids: CSVAAVTEAFF. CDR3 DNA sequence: TGCAGCGTTGCGGCAGTCACTGAAGCTTTCTTT.

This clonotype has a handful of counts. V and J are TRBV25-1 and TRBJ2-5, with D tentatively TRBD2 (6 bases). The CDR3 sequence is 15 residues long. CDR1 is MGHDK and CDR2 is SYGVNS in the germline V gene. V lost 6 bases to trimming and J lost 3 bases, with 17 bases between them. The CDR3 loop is CASSPPRGTEETQYF. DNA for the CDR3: TGTGCCAGCAGCCCCCCCCGGGGGACTGAAGAGACCCAGTACTTC. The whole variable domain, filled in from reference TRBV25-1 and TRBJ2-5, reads EADIYQTPRYLVIGTGKKITLECSQTMGHDKMYWYQQDPGMELHLIHYSYGVNSTEKGDLSSESTVSRIRTEHFPLTLESARPSHTSQYLCASSPPRGTEETQYFGPGTRLLVL.

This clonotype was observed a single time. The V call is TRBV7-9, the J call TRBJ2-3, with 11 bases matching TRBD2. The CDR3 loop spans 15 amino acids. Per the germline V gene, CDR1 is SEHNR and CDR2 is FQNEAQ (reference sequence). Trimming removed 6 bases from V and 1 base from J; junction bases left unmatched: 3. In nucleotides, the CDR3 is TGTGCCAGCAGACTAGCGGGGGCGCGCACAGATACGCAGTATTTT. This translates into CASRLAGARTDTQYF.

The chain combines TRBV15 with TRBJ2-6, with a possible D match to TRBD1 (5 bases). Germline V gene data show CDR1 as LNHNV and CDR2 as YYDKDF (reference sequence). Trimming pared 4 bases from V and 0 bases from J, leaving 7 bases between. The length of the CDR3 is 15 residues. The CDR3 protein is CATSTTGSGANVLTF. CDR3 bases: TGTGCCACCAGCACCACAGGCTCTGGGGCCAACGTCCTGACTTTC. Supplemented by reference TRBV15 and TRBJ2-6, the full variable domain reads DAMVIQNPRYQVTQFGKPVTLSCSQTLNHNVMYWYQQKSSQAPKLLFHYYDKDFNNEADTPDNFQSRRPNTSFCFLDIRSPGLGDTAMYLCATSTTGSGANVLTFGAGSRLTVL.

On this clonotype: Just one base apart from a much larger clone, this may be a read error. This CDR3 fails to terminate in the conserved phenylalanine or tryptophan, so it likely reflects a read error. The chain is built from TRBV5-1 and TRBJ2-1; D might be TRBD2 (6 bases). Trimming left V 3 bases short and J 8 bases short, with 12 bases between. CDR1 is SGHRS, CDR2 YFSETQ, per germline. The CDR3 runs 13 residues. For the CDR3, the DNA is TGCGCCAGCAGCTCCTCCCCGGGGGATGAGCAGTTCTCC. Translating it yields CASSSSPGDEQFS.

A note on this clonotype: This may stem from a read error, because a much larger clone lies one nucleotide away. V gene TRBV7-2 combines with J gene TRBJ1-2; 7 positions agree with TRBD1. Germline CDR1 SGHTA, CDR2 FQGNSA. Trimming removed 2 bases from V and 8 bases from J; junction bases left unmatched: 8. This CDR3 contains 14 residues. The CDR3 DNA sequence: TGTGCCAGCAGCTTACGGGGCAGGGGGGGAGGCTACACCTTC. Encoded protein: CASSLRGRGGGYTF.

For the CDR3, the DNA is TGCAGTGCTAGAGTCCGGGGGATTGCCAATTCACCCCTCCACTTT. This gives the protein CSARVRGIANSPLHF. The genes are TRBV20-1 and TRBJ1-6, with D tentatively TRBD1 (5 bases). Per the germline V gene, CDR1 is DFQATT and CDR2 is SNEGSKA (reference sequence). V was clipped by 1 base and J by 7 bases, with 14 bases between them. CDR3 size: 15 residues.

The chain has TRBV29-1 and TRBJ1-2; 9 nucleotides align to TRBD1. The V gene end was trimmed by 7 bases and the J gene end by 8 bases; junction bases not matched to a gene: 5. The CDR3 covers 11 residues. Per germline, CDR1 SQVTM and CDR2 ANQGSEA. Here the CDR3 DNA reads TGCAGCGGCCGGACAGGGGAAGGCTACACCTTC. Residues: CSGRTGEGYTF.